This is a list of T cell receptor beta chains from one sample in a study of T cells in Graves' hyperthyroidism and ophthalmopathy. TCRdb reanalysed the multiplex PCR reads using MiXCR and keeps one entry per CDR3 protein. The data hold 690,000 or so distinct CDR3 sequences, with 18% observed a single time. Source material: blood. These receptors all stem from a woman between 45 and 60 years old with Graves' hyperthyroidism that later progressed to Graves' ophthalmopathy. Each CDR3 is given with its conserved first and last residue. Fields, in order: D gene, clone size, V gene, J gene, CDR3 DNA, CDR3 protein. D genes are given only for firm matches. Clone size is given for some rows only: seen once, a few or many times, or a class if the clone is expanded.

D: .
size: .
V: TRBV5-5
J: TRBJ1-1
DNA: TGTGCCAGCGTCGGGATGAACACTGAAGCTTTCTTT
CDR3: CASVGMNTEAFF

D: .
size: .
V: TRBV5-6
J: TRBJ2-3
DNA: TGTGCCAGCAGGCCTTGGGGGGGGGCAACAGATACGCAGTATTTT
CDR3: CASRPWGGATDTQYF

D: .
size: .
V: TRBV19
J: TRBJ1-1
DNA: TGTGCCAGTAGTATTTATCTCAGGGGGAACACTGAAGCTTTCTTT
CDR3: CASSIYLRGNTEAFF

D: TRBD2
size: .
V: TRBV20-1
J: TRBJ2-2
DNA: TGCAGTGCTAGCGACCTAGCGGGGGCCGAAATGAACACCGGGGAGCTGTTTTTT
CDR3: CSASDLAGAEMNTGELFF

D: .
size: many
V: TRBV10-2
J: TRBJ1-5
DNA: TGCGCCAGCAGTGAGAGGGCACTGAATCAGCCCCAGCATTTT
CDR3: CASSERALNQPQHF

D: TRBD1
size: .
V: TRBV20-1
J: TRBJ1-2
DNA: TGCAGTGCGCGCCGGGACAGGGGTTACGATGGCTACACCTTC
CDR3: CSARRDRGYDGYTF

D: .
size: many
V: TRBV2
J: TRBJ1-2
DNA: TGTGCCAGCAGTGAGACGGGACCGCTTGGCTACACCTTC
CDR3: CASSETGPLGYTF

D: TRBD1
size: many
V: TRBV3-1
J: TRBJ2-3
DNA: TGTGCCAGCAGCCTACCGGGACAGGGCTCCACAGATACGCAGTATTTT
CDR3: CASSLPGQGSTDTQYF

D: .
size: .
V: TRBV5-1
J: TRBJ2-5
DNA: TGCGCCAGCAGCTCGGACACTGTCCAAGAGACCCAGTACTTC
CDR3: CASSSDTVQETQYF

D: TRBD1
size: many
V: TRBV7-2
J: TRBJ1-5
DNA: TGTGCCAGCAGCTTAGCGACAGGGAGGAATCAGCCCCAGCATTTT
CDR3: CASSLATGRNQPQHF

D: .
size: once
V: TRBV20-1
J: TRBJ2-7
DNA: TGCAGTGCGAGCAGAGGGTACTACGAGCAGTACTTC
CDR3: CSASRGYYEQYF

D: TRBD2
size: .
V: TRBV10-3
J: TRBJ2-7
DNA: TGTGCCATCACCCAGGGTACGTCTAGCGGAGGATTGGAGCAGTACTTC
CDR3: CAITQGTSSGGLEQYF

D: .
size: .
V: TRBV19
J: TRBJ1-1
DNA: TGTGCCACCACGACAGGAATTAACATGAACACTGAAGCTTTCTTT
CDR3: CATTTGINMNTEAFF

D: TRBD1
size: many
V: TRBV5-1
J: TRBJ1-1
DNA: TGCGCCAGCAGCTTGGGGGACAGCCGCACTGAAGCTTTCTTT
CDR3: CASSLGDSRTEAFF